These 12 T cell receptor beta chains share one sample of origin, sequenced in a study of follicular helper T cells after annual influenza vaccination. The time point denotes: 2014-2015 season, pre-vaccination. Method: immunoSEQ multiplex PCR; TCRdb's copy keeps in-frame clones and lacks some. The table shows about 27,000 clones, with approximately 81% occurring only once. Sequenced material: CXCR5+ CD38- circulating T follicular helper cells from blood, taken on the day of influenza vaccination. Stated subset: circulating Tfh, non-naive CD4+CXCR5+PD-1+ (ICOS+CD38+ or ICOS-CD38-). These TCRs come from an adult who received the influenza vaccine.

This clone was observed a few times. The CDR3 coding sequence is TGCAGCATTAGGGACACTTATAATTCACCCCTCCACTTT. It is translated as CSIRDTYNSPLHF. The chain couples TRBV29-1 to TRBJ1-6; possible D gene TRBD1, 6 bases. The V and J ends lost 8 bases and 4 bases respectively, with 12 bases between them. This CDR3 contains 13 residues. The germline gives CDR1 SQVTM, CDR2 ANQGSEA.

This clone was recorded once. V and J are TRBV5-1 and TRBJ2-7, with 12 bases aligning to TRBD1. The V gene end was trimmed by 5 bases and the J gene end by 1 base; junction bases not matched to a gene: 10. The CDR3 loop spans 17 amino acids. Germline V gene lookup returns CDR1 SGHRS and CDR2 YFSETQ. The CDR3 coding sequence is TGCGCCAGCAGTTCCGGGACAGGGGGCGCGAGGTCCTACGAGCAGTACTTC. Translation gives CASSSGTGGARSYEQYF.

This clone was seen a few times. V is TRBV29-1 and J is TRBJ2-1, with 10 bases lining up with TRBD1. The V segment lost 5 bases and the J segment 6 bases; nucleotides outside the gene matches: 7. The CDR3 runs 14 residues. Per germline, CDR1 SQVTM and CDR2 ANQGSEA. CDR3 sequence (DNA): TGCAGCGTTACTCCGGGACAGGGGCCCAATGAGCAGTTCTTC. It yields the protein CSVTPGQGPNEQFF.

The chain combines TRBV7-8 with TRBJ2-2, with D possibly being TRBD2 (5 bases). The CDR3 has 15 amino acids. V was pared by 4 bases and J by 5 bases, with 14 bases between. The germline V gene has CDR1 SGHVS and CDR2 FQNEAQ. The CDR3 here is CASSSGFLRTGELFF. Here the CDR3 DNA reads TGTGCCAGCAGCTCGGGATTTCTGCGAACCGGGGAGCTGTTTTTT.

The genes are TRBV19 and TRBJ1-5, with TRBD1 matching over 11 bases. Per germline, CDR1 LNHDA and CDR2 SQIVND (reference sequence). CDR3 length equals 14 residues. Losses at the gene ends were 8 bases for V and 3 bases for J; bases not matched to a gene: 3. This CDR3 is CASGTGGDNQPQHF. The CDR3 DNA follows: TGTGCCAGTGGGACAGGGGGGGACAATCAGCCCCAGCATTTT. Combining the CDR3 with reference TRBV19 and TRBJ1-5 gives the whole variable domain DGGITQSPKYLFRKEGQNVTLSCEQNLNHDAMYWYRQDPGQGLRLIYYSQIVNDFQKGDIAEGYSVSREKKESFPLTVTSAQKNPTAFYLCASGTGGDNQPQHFGDGTRLSIL.

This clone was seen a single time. The chain's CDR3 is CASSFPGAEQYF. DNA of the CDR3: TGTGCCAGCAGTTTTCCGGGTGCCGAGCAGTACTTC. V and J are TRBV27 and TRBJ2-7; D unclear. V lost 3 bases and J 6 bases, leaving 9 bases between the germline ends. The CDR3 has 12 residues. Germline CDR1 reads MNHEY; CDR2 reads SMNVEV (reference sequence).

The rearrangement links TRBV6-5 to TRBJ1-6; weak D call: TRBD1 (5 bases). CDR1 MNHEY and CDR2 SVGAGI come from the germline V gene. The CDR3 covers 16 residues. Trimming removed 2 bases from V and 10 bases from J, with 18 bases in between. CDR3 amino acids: CASSYVSDISGSPLHF. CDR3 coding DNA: TGTGCCAGCAGTTACGTCTCGGACATCTCTGGGTCACCCCTCCACTTT.

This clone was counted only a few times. This chain's CDR3 is CASSLQEGNEQFF. The DNA of the CDR3 is TGTGCCAGCAGCTTACAGGAAGGCAATGAGCAGTTCTTC. The chain couples TRBV11-2 to TRBJ2-1; D unclear. The CDR3 contains 13 residues. V was shortened by 2 bases and J by 6 bases, with 8 bases between the two germline ends. Germline CDR1 and CDR2: SGHAT and FQNNGV.

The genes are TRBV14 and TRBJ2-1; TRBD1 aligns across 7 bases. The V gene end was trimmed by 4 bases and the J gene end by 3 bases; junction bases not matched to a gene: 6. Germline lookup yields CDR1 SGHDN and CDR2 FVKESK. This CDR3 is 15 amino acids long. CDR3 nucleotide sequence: TGTGCCAGCAGCCGTACAGGGGCCAACTACAATGAGCAGTTCTTC. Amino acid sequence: CASSRTGANYNEQFF.

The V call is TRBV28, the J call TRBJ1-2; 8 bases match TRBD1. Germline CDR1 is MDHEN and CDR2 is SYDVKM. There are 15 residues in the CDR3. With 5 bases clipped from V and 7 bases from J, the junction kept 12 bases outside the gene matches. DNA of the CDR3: TGTGCCAGCAGTCGCGAACTTCAGGGGGCCTCTGGCTACACCTTC. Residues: CASSRELQGASGYTF.

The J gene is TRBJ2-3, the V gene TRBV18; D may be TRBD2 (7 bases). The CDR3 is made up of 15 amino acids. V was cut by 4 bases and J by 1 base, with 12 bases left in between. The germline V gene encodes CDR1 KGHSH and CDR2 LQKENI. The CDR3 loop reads CASSRGGAGTDTQYF. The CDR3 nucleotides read TGTGCCAGCTCACGGGGGGGCGCGGGCACAGATACGCAGTATTTT.

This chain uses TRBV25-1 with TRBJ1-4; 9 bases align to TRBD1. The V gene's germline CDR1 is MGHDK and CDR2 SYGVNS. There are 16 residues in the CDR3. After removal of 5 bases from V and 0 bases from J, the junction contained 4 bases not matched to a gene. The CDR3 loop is CASSQGQGATNEKLFF. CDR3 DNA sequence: TGTGCCAGCAGTCAGGGACAGGGCGCAACTAATGAAAAACTGTTTTTT.